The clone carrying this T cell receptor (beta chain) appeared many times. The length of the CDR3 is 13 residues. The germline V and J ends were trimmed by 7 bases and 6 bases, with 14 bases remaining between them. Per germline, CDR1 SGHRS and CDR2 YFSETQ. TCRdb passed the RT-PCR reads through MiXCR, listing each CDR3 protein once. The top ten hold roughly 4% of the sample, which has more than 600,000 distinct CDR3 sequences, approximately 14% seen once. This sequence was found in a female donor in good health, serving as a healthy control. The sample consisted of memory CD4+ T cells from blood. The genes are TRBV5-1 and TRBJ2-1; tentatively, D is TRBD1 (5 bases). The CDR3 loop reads CASATGDSNEQFF. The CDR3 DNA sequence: TGCGCCAGCGCTACGGGCGACAGCAATGAGCAGTTCTTC.